A single sample gave rise to the 13 T cell receptor beta chains below, sequenced in a study of blood T cell repertoires in COVID-19. Profiled with immunoSEQ multiplex PCR; TCRdb holds only in-frame clones, not every one. The sample consists of under 75,000 clones, 80% to 90% of them appearing once. Sample: peripheral blood. These receptors were collected from an elderly woman with active COVID-19.

A few counts support this clone. The chain links TRBV7-3 to TRBJ2-2, with a tentative D call TRBD1 (5 bases). Trimming took off 5 bases at V and 4 bases at J, with 11 bases between the two ends. The CDR3 has 14 amino acids. The germline V gene encodes CDR1 SGHTA and CDR2 FQGTGA. Written as DNA, the CDR3 is TGTGCCAGCAGCCCAGGGAAGGGCACCGGGGAGCTGTTTTTT. Residues: CASSPGKGTGELFF. The whole variable domain, filled in from reference TRBV7-3 and TRBJ2-2, reads GAGVSQTPSNKVTEKGKYVELRCDPISGHTALYWYRQSLGQGPEFLIYFQGTGAADDSGLPNDRFFAVRPEGSVSTLKIQRTERGDSAVYLCASSPGKGTGELFFGEGSRLTVL.

This CDR3 is CASSLALGLAGGETGELFF. Written as DNA, the CDR3 is TGCGCCAGCAGCTTGGCCCTCGGACTAGCGGGGGGGGAAACCGGGGAGCTGTTTTTT. The V gene is TRBV5-1, the J gene TRBJ2-2, with TRBD2 identical over 15 bases. Germline trimming cut 0 bases from V and 5 bases from J; bases unmatched to any gene: 8. Germline-derived CDR1 and CDR2 are SGHRS and YFSETQ. The CDR3 loop spans 19 amino acids.

The rearrangement joins TRBV11-3 to TRBJ2-1; 9 nucleotides agree with TRBD1. V lost 0 bases to trimming and J lost 6 bases; unmatched junction nucleotides: 3. The CDR3 has 15 residues. Germline V lookup: CDR1 SGHNT, CDR2 YENEEA. In DNA, the CDR3 is TGTGCCAGCAGCTTAGAAGGACAGGGGTTCAATGAGCAGTTCTTC. It codes for CASSLEGQGFNEQFF.

This sequence joins TRBV9 and TRBJ2-3, with 12 nucleotides matching TRBD2. The V and J ends lost 4 bases and 5 bases, in that order; junction bases with no gene match: 2. The CDR3 covers 14 residues. CDR1 and CDR2 from the germline V gene are SGDLS and YYNGEE. CDR3 protein: CASSPTSGGDTQYF. CDR3 bases: TGTGCCAGCAGCCCGACTAGCGGGGGAGATACGCAGTATTTT.

The rearrangement joins TRBV19 to TRBJ1-1, with a possible D match to TRBD1 (6 bases). The CDR3 is 15 residues long. CDR1 and CDR2 from the germline V gene are LNHDA and SQIVND (reference sequence). Between the trimmed V and J ends, which lost 1 base and 0 bases, there was a span of 9 bases. Written as DNA, the CDR3 is TGTGCCAGTAGTATAGTTTGGACAGTGAACACTGAAGCTTTCTTT. This codes for CASSIVWTVNTEAFF.

The J gene is TRBJ2-7, the V gene TRBV5-1; 13 bases map to TRBD2. V lost 6 bases, J lost 7 bases, and 10 bases stayed unmatched. CDR1 SGHRS and CDR2 YFSETQ come from the germline V gene. The CDR3 sequence is 15 residues long. The CDR3 DNA reads as TGCGCCAGCAACCTCGACCCGGGACTAGCGGGGGAGCAGTACTTC. It translates to CASNLDPGLAGEQYF.

The chain links TRBV5-1 to TRBJ1-2, with D unresolved. CDR1 is SGHRS, CDR2 YFSETQ, per germline. CDR3 length equals 13 residues. V was pared by 4 bases and J by 8 bases, with 15 bases between. CDR3 residues: CASSPRGLRGYTF. In DNA, the CDR3 is TGCGCCAGCAGCCCCCGAGGGCTTAGAGGCTACACCTTC.

The V call is TRBV5-1, the J call TRBJ1-4, with a weak D call TRBD1 (6 bases). The CDR3 length is 15 residues. Trimming removed 5 bases at V and 7 bases at J, with 18 bases between. Germline assignment: CDR1 SGHRS and CDR2 YFSETQ. CDR3 bases: TGCGCCAGCAGTCGCAACAGGGTAGGAGGTGAAAAACTGTTTTTT. Its translation: CASSRNRVGGEKLFF.

V usage is TRBV6-1 and J usage is TRBJ2-5; D is possibly TRBD1 (5 bases). Trimming removed 1 base at V and 4 bases at J, with 7 bases between. This CDR3 spans 13 amino acids. Germline CDR1 is MNHNS and CDR2 is SASEGT. The chain's CDR3 is CASSEVRAETQYF. CDR3 nucleotide sequence: TGTGCCAGCAGTGAAGTCAGGGCAGAGACCCAGTACTTC.

The CDR3 DNA follows: TGTGCCAGCAGCCAGGTACCGGTCACTGAAGCTTTCTTT. Protein sequence: CASSQVPVTEAFF. The V and J genes are TRBV3-1 (or the pseudogene TRBV3-2) and TRBJ1-1; no definite D call. The V and J ends lost 3 bases and 4 bases respectively, with 9 bases between them. The CDR3 has 13 amino acids. Germline-derived CDR1 and CDR2 are LGHDT and YNNKEL (reference sequence).

The V and J genes are TRBV5-1 and TRBJ2-2, with TRBD2 matching over 8 bases. The germline gives CDR1 SGHRS, CDR2 YFSETQ. The V segment lost 1 base and the J segment 3 bases; nucleotides outside the gene matches: 14. CDR3 length: 19 amino acids. DNA for the CDR3: TGCGCCAGCAGCTTGAGATTCCAGGGTGCGGGGGGATACACCGGGGAGCTGTTTTTT. It codes for CASSLRFQGAGGYTGELFF.

The chain carries TRBV7-3 and TRBJ2-2, with no clear D. This CDR3 contains 15 residues. V was cut by 3 bases and J by 0 bases, with 8 bases left in between. From germline, CDR1 is SGHTA and CDR2 FQGTGA. CDR3 nucleotides: TGTGCCAGCAGCTTGAGACATACGAACACCGGGGAGCTGTTTTTT. It encodes CASSLRHTNTGELFF.

This sequence joins TRBV19 and TRBJ1-5, with D unclear. Per the germline V gene, CDR1 is LNHDA and CDR2 is SQIVND (reference sequence). The V end was cut by 1 base, the J end by 3 bases, with 10 bases between. The CDR3 sequence is 15 residues long. CDR3 in DNA: TGTGCCAGTAGTATAGGTGGAGGGTTCAATCAGCCCCAGCATTTT. It is translated as CASSIGGGFNQPQHF.